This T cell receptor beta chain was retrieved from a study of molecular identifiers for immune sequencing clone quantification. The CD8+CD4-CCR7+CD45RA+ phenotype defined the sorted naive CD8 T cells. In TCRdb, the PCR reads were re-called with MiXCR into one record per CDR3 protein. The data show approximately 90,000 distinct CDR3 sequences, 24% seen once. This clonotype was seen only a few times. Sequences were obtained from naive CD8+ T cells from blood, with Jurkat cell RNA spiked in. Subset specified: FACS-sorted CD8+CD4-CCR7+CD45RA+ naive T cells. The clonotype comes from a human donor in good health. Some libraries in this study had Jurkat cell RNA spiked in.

In DNA, the CDR3 is TGTGCCAGCAGCAACGGGGCTTCGGAGCAGTACTTC. The encoded protein is CASSNGASEQYF. J is TRBJ2-7 and V is TRBV6-1; D is perhaps TRBD1 or TRBD2 (5 bases each). This CDR3 has 12 residues. The V gene lost 6 bases and the J gene lost 7 bases, with 13 bases spanning the gap. The V gene's germline CDR1 is MNHNS and CDR2 SASEGT.